This T cell receptor (beta chain) comes out of a study of T cell responses to AZD1222 COVID-19 vaccine. Clones were sequenced by immunoSEQ multiplex PCR, and TCRdb holds only the in-frame ones, with some missing. The repertoire consists of 95,000 to 150,000 clones, with 85% to 95% occurring once and the leading ten covering 5%. Germline values: CDR1 MGHRA, CDR2 YSYEKL. The CDR3 spans 17 residues. The V and J ends lost 6 bases and 7 bases, in that order; junction bases with no gene match: 12. The chain links TRBV4-1 to TRBJ1-6; TRBD1 matches 10 bases. The source is an adult who received the AZD1222 COVID-19 vaccine. The material was peripheral blood, obtained 28 days after the second AZD1222 dose. CDR3 loop: CASRNSGTGESNSPLHF. The CDR3 DNA reads TGCGCCAGCAGGAATTCCGGGACAGGGGAGTCGAATTCACCCCTCCACTTT.